This T cell receptor (beta chain) came from a study of shared clonotypes between healthy human individuals. Sequenced by immunoSEQ multiplex PCR; TCRdb stores in-frame clones only, minus some. The profile shows approximately 2.3 million clones, 90% to 95% of them singletons. Per the germline V gene, CDR1 is SNHLY and CDR2 is FYNNEI. V dropped 1 base and J dropped 4 bases, with 7 bases sitting between them. The CDR3 runs 13 residues. The chain has TRBV2 and TRBJ1-2; D is unresolved. The source is a man aged 18 to 29 in good health. Some clones in this sample may be carry-over from other donors' samples. The sample comprised naive CD4+ T cells from PBMCs. Described subset: CD45RA+ positively selected. CDR3 DNA sequence: TGTGCCAGCAGTGAAGGCCAGTTCTATGGCTACACCTTC. Translating gives CASSEGQFYGYTF.